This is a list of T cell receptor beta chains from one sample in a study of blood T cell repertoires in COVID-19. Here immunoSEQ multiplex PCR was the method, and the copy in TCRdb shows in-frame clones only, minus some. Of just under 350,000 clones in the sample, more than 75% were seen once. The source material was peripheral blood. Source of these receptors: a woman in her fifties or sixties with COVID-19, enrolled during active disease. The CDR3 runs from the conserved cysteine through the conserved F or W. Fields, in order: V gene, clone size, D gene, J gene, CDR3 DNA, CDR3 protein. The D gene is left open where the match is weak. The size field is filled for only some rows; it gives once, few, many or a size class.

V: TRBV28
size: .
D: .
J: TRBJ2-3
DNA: TGTGCCAGCATGGTGCAGGGGCGCGGCACAGATACGCAGTATTTT
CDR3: CASMVQGRGTDTQYF

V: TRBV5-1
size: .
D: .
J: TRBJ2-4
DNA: TGCGCCAGCAGCGGCCCTGAAGGGGGTTTAGCCAAAAACATTCAGTACTTC
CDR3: CASSGPEGGLAKNIQYF

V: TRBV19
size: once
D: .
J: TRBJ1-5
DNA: TGTGCCAGTAGTTTCAGGGGTGGCAATCAGCCCCAGCATTTT
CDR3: CASSFRGGNQPQHF

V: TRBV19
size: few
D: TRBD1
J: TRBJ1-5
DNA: TGTGCCAGTAGTAAGTTCATTGGACAGGGGCCTCTTAGCAATCAGCCCCAGCATTTT
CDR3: CASSKFIGQGPLSNQPQHF

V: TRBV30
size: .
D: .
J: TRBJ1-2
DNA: TGTGCCTGGAAGGGCAGGGGCATATCAAACTATGGCTACACCTTC
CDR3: CAWKGRGISNYGYTF

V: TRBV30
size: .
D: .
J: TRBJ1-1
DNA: TGTGCCTGGAGCCCCGGCGGTAGAGGACAATTGAACACTGAAGCTTTCTTT
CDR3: CAWSPGGRGQLNTEAFF

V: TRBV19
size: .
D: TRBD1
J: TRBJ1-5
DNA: TGTGCCAGTAGTATCGGACAGGGGGATTTGTGGAATCAGCCCCAGCATTTT
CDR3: CASSIGQGDLWNQPQHF

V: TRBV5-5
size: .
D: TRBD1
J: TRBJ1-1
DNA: TGTGCCAGCAGGATCACCGGGACAGGGAACACTGAAGCTTTCTTT
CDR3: CASRITGTGNTEAFF

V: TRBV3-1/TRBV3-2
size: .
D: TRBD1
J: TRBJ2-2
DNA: TGTGCCAGCAGCCAATGGGGACAGCAGAATACCGGGGAGCTGTTTTTT
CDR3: CASSQWGQQNTGELFF

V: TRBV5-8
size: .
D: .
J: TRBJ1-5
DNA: TGTGCCAGCAGCAAAGGGGCGGTCAGCAATCAGCCCCAGCATTTT
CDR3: CASSKGAVSNQPQHF

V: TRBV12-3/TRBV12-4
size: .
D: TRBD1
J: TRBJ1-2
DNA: TGTGCCAGCAGTCGAGGACAGGGCTATGGCTACACCTTC
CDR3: CASSRGQGYGYTF

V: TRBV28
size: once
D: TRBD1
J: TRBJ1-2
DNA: TGTGCCAGCAGTTCTGGGACAGGGGGCTTTTACTATGGCTACACCTTC
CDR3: CASSSGTGGFYYGYTF

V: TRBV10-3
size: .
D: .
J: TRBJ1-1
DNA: TGTGCCATCATGAGGTCGGTCACTGAAGCTTTCTTT
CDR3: CAIMRSVTEAFF

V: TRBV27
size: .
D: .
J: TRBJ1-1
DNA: TGTGCCAGCAGTTTATCGGCGGCAGTGAACACTGAAGCTTTCTTT
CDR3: CASSLSAAVNTEAFF